Below are 32 T cell receptor beta chains sequenced from a single sample in a study of blood T cell repertoires in COVID-19. Profiled with immunoSEQ multiplex PCR; TCRdb holds only in-frame clones, not every one. The sample lists tens of thousands of clones, over 70% occurring once. Sequencing was carried out using peripheral blood. The receptors derive from an elderly man with acute or convalescent COVID-19.

The V call is TRBV7-9, the J call TRBJ2-5; 9 nucleotides align to TRBD2. There are 17 residues in the CDR3. The germline CDR1 and CDR2 sequences are SEHNR and FQNEAQ (reference sequence). Germline trimming cut 1 base from V and 1 base from J; bases unmatched to any gene: 7. The CDR3 nucleotides read TGTGCCAGCAGCTTAGGAATAGCGGGGGACCTCCAAGAGACCCAGTACTTC. Its translation is CASSLGIAGDLQETQYF.

The V and J genes are TRBV6-5 and TRBJ2-3; 8 nucleotides align to TRBD2. V lost 9 bases and J lost 2; bases outside the gene matches: 7. The CDR3 spans 14 residues. Germline CDR1 and CDR2: MNHEY and SVGAGI. The CDR3 protein is CASMGLDATDTQYF. For the CDR3, the DNA is TGTGCCAGTATGGGACTAGATGCCACAGATACGCAGTATTTT.

This clone was recorded once. This chain links TRBV5-1 with TRBJ2-7, with 7 bases identical to TRBD2. The CDR3 length is 13 residues. Germline-derived CDR1 and CDR2 are SGHRS and YFSETQ. V lost 4 bases to trimming and J lost 7 bases; unmatched junction nucleotides: 8. Here the CDR3 reads CASSLDGEGEQYF. DNA of the CDR3: TGCGCCAGCAGCCTCGACGGGGAGGGGGAGCAGTACTTC. Combining the CDR3 with reference TRBV5-1 and TRBJ2-7 gives the whole variable domain KAGVTQTPRYLIKTRGQQVTLSCSPISGHRSVSWYQQTPGQGLQFLFEYFSETQRNKGNFPGRFSGRQFSNSRSEMNVSTLELGDSALYLCASSLDGEGEQYFGPGTRLTVT.

The V gene is TRBV5-1, the J gene TRBJ1-3, with D uncertain. CDR1 SGHRS and CDR2 YFSETQ come from the germline V gene. Trimming removed 7 bases at V and 0 bases at J, with 17 bases between. There are 16 residues in the CDR3. CDR3 nucleotides: TGCGCCAGCTGGAGGGTGGGGAGGAACTCTGGAAACACCATATATTTT. Translated: CASWRVGRNSGNTIYF.

This chain connects TRBV6-6 to TRBJ2-2; TRBD2 matches at 8 bases. CDR3 length: 15 residues. The V gene's germline CDR1 is MNHNY and CDR2 SVGAGI (reference sequence). With 5 bases clipped from V and 1 base from J, the junction kept 3 bases outside the gene matches. The CDR3 region has the DNA TGTGCCAGCAGTAACAGCGGGGGGAACACCGGGGAGCTGTTTTTT. Protein sequence: CASSNSGGNTGELFF.

The sample holds one count of this clone. The gene calls are TRBV6-2 or TRBV6-3 and TRBJ2-7; 10 bases match TRBD1. The CDR3 sequence is 15 residues long. Germline loops: CDR1 MNHEY, CDR2 SVGEGT. The junction had 10 bases not matched to a gene; V was cut back by 6 bases and J by 5 bases. CDR3: CASRPSGTGVDEQYF. DNA of the CDR3: TGTGCCAGCAGACCTTCCGGGACAGGGGTGGACGAGCAGTACTTC.

The J gene is TRBJ1-6, the V gene TRBV15, with D perhaps matching TRBD1 (5 bases). V was cut by 0 bases and J by 7 bases, with 10 bases left in between. The CDR3 runs 15 residues. The V gene's germline CDR1 is LNHNV and CDR2 YYDKDF (reference sequence). The CDR3: CATSRDPGMNSPLHF. The CDR3 nucleotides are TGTGCCACCAGCAGAGATCCAGGGATGAATTCACCCCTCCACTTT.

The chain is built from TRBV24-1 and TRBJ2-7; 8 bases are a match to TRBD2. V lost 3 bases, J lost 4 bases, and 1 base stayed unmatched. In germline, CDR1 is KGHDR, CDR2 SFDVKD. The CDR3 is 13 residues long. The CDR3 loop is CATSDSGGYEQYF. In DNA form, the CDR3 reads TGTGCCACCAGTGATAGCGGGGGTTACGAGCAGTACTTC.

This clone was observed a few times. CDR3 sequence reads: CSVVVSSNTEAFF. CDR3 DNA: TGCAGCGTTGTAGTCTCCTCGAACACTGAAGCTTTCTTT. The rearrangement joins TRBV29-1 to TRBJ1-1; no firm D call. The V gene lost 4 bases and the J gene lost 1 base, with 10 bases spanning the gap. Germline V gene lookup returns CDR1 SQVTM and CDR2 ANQGSEA. The CDR3 contains 13 residues.

This sequence joins TRBV5-1 and TRBJ2-7, with TRBD1 matching over 9 bases. This CDR3 spans 14 amino acids. The J segment lost 6 bases and the V segment lost 3 bases, leaving 7 bases of the junction unmatched. Germline-derived CDR1 and CDR2 are SGHRS and YFSETQ. The CDR3 reads CASSSSGTGFEQYF. The CDR3 DNA reads TGCGCCAGCAGCTCATCCGGGACAGGGTTCGAGCAGTACTTC. Full variable domain (rest looked up from reference TRBV5-1 and TRBJ2-7): KAGVTQTPRYLIKTRGQQVTLSCSPISGHRSVSWYQQTPGQGLQFLFEYFSETQRNKGNFPGRFSGRQFSNSRSEMNVSTLELGDSALYLCASSSSGTGFEQYFGPGTRLTVT.

V is TRBV6-5 and J is TRBJ1-6, with D maybe TRBD1 (6 bases). This CDR3 is 15 amino acids long. Germline-derived CDR1 and CDR2 are MNHEY and SVGAGI. The V gene lost 2 bases and the J gene lost 9 bases, with 14 bases spanning the gap. This CDR3 reads CASSYGGGRSSPLHF. CDR3 in DNA: TGTGCCAGCAGTTACGGGGGGGGGCGCAGTTCACCCCTCCACTTT.

The gene calls are TRBV30 and TRBJ1-3; no firm D call. This CDR3 region has 13 residues. V was cut by 2 bases and J by 6 bases, with 11 bases left in between. Germline V gene lookup returns CDR1 GTSNPN and CDR2 SVGIG (reference sequence). The chain's CDR3 is CAWSPGFENTIYF. The CDR3 DNA follows: TGTGCCTGGAGTCCAGGATTTGAAAACACCATATATTTT.

The V and J genes are TRBV11-2 and TRBJ2-5; D gene unclear. Germline V lookup: CDR1 SGHAT, CDR2 FQNNGV. CDR3 length: 14 amino acids. The V end lost 1 base, the J end lost 4 bases, and 10 bases lay between the germline ends. The CDR3 DNA sequence: TGTGCCAGCAGCTTAGCGCCGAGAGGAGAGACCCAGTACTTC. The encoded protein is CASSLAPRGETQYF.

This clone was observed once. The chain uses TRBV24-1 and TRBJ2-7, with TRBD1 identical over 8 bases. The CDR3 is 16 amino acids. V trimming: 6 bases; J trimming: 4 bases; junction bases outside the gene matches: 13. Germline CDR1 KGHDR, CDR2 SFDVKD. The CDR3 DNA reads TGTGCCACCAGTCTATGCCTCCGACAGGGGATTTACGAGCAGTACTTC. Its translation is CATSLCLRQGIYEQYF.

The chain employs TRBV5-1 and TRBJ2-3, with TRBD1 as a possible D gene (5 bases). Trimming shortened V by 7 bases and J by 0 bases, and 12 bases separated the two germline ends. CDR3 size: 14 residues. CDR1 SGHRS and CDR2 YFSETQ come from the germline V gene. As DNA, the CDR3 is TGCGCCAGCCAGGTACAGGCTAGCACAGATACGCAGTATTTT. This translates into CASQVQASTDTQYF. The full variable domain, in which reference TRBV5-1 and TRBJ2-3 provide the parts outside the CDR3, is KAGVTQTPRYLIKTRGQQVTLSCSPISGHRSVSWYQQTPGQGLQFLFEYFSETQRNKGNFPGRFSGRQFSNSRSEMNVSTLELGDSALYLCASQVQASTDTQYFGPGTRLTVL.

The chain combines TRBV4-1 with TRBJ2-2; D perhaps matches TRBD1 (5 bases). The CDR3 runs 16 residues. V was trimmed by 3 bases and J by 5 bases, leaving 16 bases between them. Germline CDR1 MGHRA, CDR2 YSYEKL. The CDR3: CASSQFRQIGTGELFF. Here the CDR3 DNA reads TGCGCCAGCAGCCAGTTTAGACAGATTGGTACCGGGGAGCTGTTTTTT.

The chain is built from TRBV5-4 and TRBJ2-2; D possibly corresponds to TRBD2 (6 bases). CDR3 length: 15 amino acids. In germline, CDR1 is SGHNT, CDR2 YYREEE (reference sequence). The V gene lost 4 bases and the J gene lost 5 bases, with 15 bases spanning the gap. CDR3 protein: CASSGGFSDTGELFF. The CDR3 bases are TGTGCCAGCAGCGGGGGGTTTAGTGATACCGGGGAGCTGTTTTTT. Full variable domain (outside the CDR3, taken from reference TRBV5-4 and TRBJ2-2): ETGVTQSPTHLIKTRGQQVTLRCSSQSGHNTVSWYQQALGQGPQFIFQYYREEENGRGNFPPRFSGLQFPNYSSELNVNALELDDSALYLCASSGGFSDTGELFFGEGSRLTVL.

The chain recombines TRBV3-1 (or the pseudogene TRBV3-2) with TRBJ1-1; weak D call: TRBD1 (5 bases). The CDR3 has 14 residues. Looked up from germline, CDR1 is LGHDT and CDR2 is YNNKEL (reference sequence). Trimming removed 0 bases from V and 3 bases from J, with 8 bases in between. CDR3 in DNA: TGTGCCAGCAGCCAAGAGGGCAGGGACACTGAAGCTTTCTTT. This sequence encodes CASSQEGRDTEAFF.

V is TRBV5-1 and J is TRBJ1-2, with 9 bases fitting TRBD1. Trimming at V came to 4 bases and at J to 4 bases, leaving 8 bases not matched to a gene. Germline V gives CDR1 SGHRS, CDR2 YFSETQ. This CDR3 spans 15 amino acids. The CDR3 is CASSPGQGAVYGYTF. As DNA, the CDR3 is TGCGCCAGCAGCCCGGGACAGGGAGCCGTCTATGGCTACACCTTC.

This chain connects TRBV7-9 to TRBJ1-4; TRBD1 is a possible D gene (5 bases). Per germline, CDR1 SEHNR and CDR2 FQNEAQ (reference sequence). CDR3 size: 14 residues. V was trimmed by 2 bases and J by 4 bases, leaving 8 bases between them. The chain's CDR3 is CASSLQGINEKLFF. The CDR3 DNA follows: TGTGCCAGCAGCTTACAGGGAATTAATGAAAAACTGTTTTTT. Full variable domain (remainder filled in from reference TRBV7-9 and TRBJ1-4): DTGVSQNPRHKITKRGQNVTFRCDPISEHNRLYWYRQTLGQGPEFLTYFQNEAQLEKSRLLSDRFSAERPKGSFSTLEIQRTEQGDSAMYLCASSLQGINEKLFFGSGTQLSVL.

The CDR3 is CASSLEGGGEAFF. For the CDR3, the DNA is TGTGCCAGCAGCTTAGAAGGCGGAGGTGAAGCTTTCTTT. V gene TRBV11-3 combines with J gene TRBJ1-1; D is uncertain. The CDR3 runs 13 residues. The germline V gene has CDR1 SGHNT and CDR2 YENEEA. With 0 bases removed from V and 7 bases from J, the gap between germline ends came to 9 bases. Together with reference TRBV11-3 and TRBJ1-1, the CDR3 gives the full variable domain: EAGVVQSPRYKIIEKKQPVAFWCNPISGHNTLYWYLQNLGQGPELLIRYENEEAVDDSQLPKDRFSAERLKGVDSTLKIQPAELGDSAVYLCASSLEGGGEAFFGQGTRLTVV.

This clone was picked up one time. The rearrangement links TRBV7-9 to TRBJ2-3, with 10 bases matching TRBD2. The CDR3 has 15 residues. Looked up from germline, CDR1 is SEHNR and CDR2 is FQNEAQ (reference sequence). Unmatched junction bases numbered 7, after V lost 8 bases and J lost 2 bases. CDR3 DNA sequence: TGTGCCAGCGGATATAGCGGGGGGAACACAGATACGCAGTATTTT. This encodes CASGYSGGNTDTQYF.

The rearrangement joins TRBV3-1 (or the pseudogene TRBV3-2) to TRBJ2-1; 10 nucleotides align to TRBD2. CDR3 length: 16 amino acids. With 7 bases clipped from V and 4 bases from J, the junction kept 10 bases outside the gene matches. Germline CDR1 LGHDT, CDR2 YNNKEL (reference sequence). Here the CDR3 reads CASTLDSGGGYNEQFF. CDR3 nucleotides: TGTGCCAGCACCTTAGACAGCGGGGGGGGATACAATGAGCAGTTCTTC.

This clone has a single count. The V call is TRBV19, the J call TRBJ2-4, with 7 bases aligning to TRBD1. V lost 6 bases and J lost 0; bases outside the gene matches: 11. The CDR3 extends over 17 amino acids. Germline V gene sequence: CDR1 LNHDA, CDR2 SQIVND (reference sequence). The CDR3 sequence: CASSDRVGRSAKNIQYF. DNA of the CDR3: TGTGCCAGTAGCGACAGGGTTGGACGGTCAGCCAAAAACATTCAGTACTTC.

This clone was observed a few times. The CDR3: CASSTPSGGPTQYF. For the CDR3, the DNA is TGTGCCAGCAGTACCCCTAGCGGGGGACCGACCCAGTACTTC. The chain has TRBV6-6 and TRBJ2-5, with 10 bases identical to TRBD2. The CDR3 covers 14 residues. CDR1 MNHNY and CDR2 SVGAGI come from the germline V gene (reference sequence). V lost 5 bases to trimming and J lost 7 bases; unmatched junction nucleotides: 7.

The V gene is TRBV5-1, the J gene TRBJ1-5; TRBD1 might be the D (5 bases). Germline assignment: CDR1 SGHRS and CDR2 YFSETQ. V lost 0 bases and J 4 bases, leaving 11 bases between the germline ends. The CDR3 extends over 15 amino acids. CDR3 amino acids: CASSLELGENQPQHF. Here the CDR3 DNA reads TGCGCCAGCAGCTTGGAGTTAGGGGAAAATCAGCCCCAGCATTTT. Variable domain in full (rest from reference TRBV5-1 and TRBJ1-5): KAGVTQTPRYLIKTRGQQVTLSCSPISGHRSVSWYQQTPGQGLQFLFEYFSETQRNKGNFPGRFSGRQFSNSRSEMNVSTLELGDSALYLCASSLELGENQPQHFGDGTRLSIL.

This clone has only a few counts. This chain connects TRBV4-1 to TRBJ1-1, with D perhaps TRBD1 (6 bases). CDR1 is MGHRA and CDR2 is YSYEKL in the germline V gene. This CDR3 region has 13 residues. Between the trimmed V and J ends, which lost 0 bases and 8 bases, there was a span of 10 bases. The CDR3 DNA is TGCGCCAGCAGCCAAGATGACAGGACCGAAGCTTTCTTT. It is translated as CASSQDDRTEAFF.

CDR3 nucleotide sequence: TGCGCCAGCAGCTTGTCAGGGGGTGGCTACACCTTC. Translation: CASSLSGGGYTF. The V call is TRBV5-1, the J call TRBJ1-2, with TRBD1 identical over 7 bases. The CDR3 has 12 residues. Per the germline V gene, CDR1 is SGHRS and CDR2 is YFSETQ. Germline trimming cut 1 base from V and 7 bases from J; bases unmatched to any gene: 1.

This clone appeared a few times. V and J are TRBV4-2 and TRBJ1-3, with a possible D match to TRBD1 (5 bases). Germline CDR1 LGHNA, CDR2 YNFKEQ. The CDR3 sequence is 16 residues long. V lost 2 bases and J lost 0, with 11 bases in between. CDR3 sequence: CASSQLGHFSGNTIYF. DNA for the CDR3: TGTGCCAGCAGCCAACTTGGACACTTCTCTGGAAACACCATATATTTT.

The chain links TRBV15 to TRBJ1-2, with D uncertain. Germline values: CDR1 LNHNV, CDR2 YYDKDF (reference sequence). Between the trimmed V and J ends, which lost 1 base and 4 bases, there was a span of 13 bases. CDR3 length: 15 residues. CDR3 amino acids: CATSRVNAGGYGYTF. The CDR3 DNA sequence: TGTGCCACCAGCAGAGTGAATGCCGGCGGCTATGGCTACACCTTC. Drawing the rest from reference TRBV15 and TRBJ1-2, the complete variable domain is DAMVIQNPRYQVTQFGKPVTLSCSQTLNHNVMYWYQQKSSQAPKLLFHYYDKDFNNEADTPDNFQSRRPNTSFCFLDIRSPGLGDTAMYLCATSRVNAGGYGYTFGSGTRLTVV.

This chain links TRBV29-1 with TRBJ1-5; 9 bases line up with TRBD1. Germline V lookup: CDR1 SQVTM, CDR2 ANQGSEA. CDR3 size: 18 residues. V shed 0 bases, J shed 1 base, and the junction held 10 bases outside the gene matches. CDR3 DNA: TGCAGCGTTGAAGATCCAACAGGGGGCGAGGAAAGCAATCAGCCCCAGCATTTT. Translation: CSVEDPTGGEESNQPQHF.

The chain combines TRBV4-2 with TRBJ1-6; D may be TRBD1 (5 bases). V was shortened by 0 bases and J by 6 bases, with 15 bases between the two germline ends. Germline CDR1 LGHNA, CDR2 YNFKEQ. This CDR3 is 17 amino acids long. Here the CDR3 reads CASSQDRGQGPNSPLHF. The CDR3 region has the DNA TGTGCCAGCAGCCAAGATCGTGGCCAGGGCCCTAATTCACCCCTCCACTTT.